A single sample gave rise to the 30 T cell receptor beta chains below, sequenced in a study of T cell responses to AZD1222 COVID-19 vaccine. The repertoire was sequenced with immunoSEQ multiplex PCR; TCRdb's copy has only in-frame clones and lacks some. The data show 200,000 or so clones, 85% to 95% seen once. The sample here was peripheral blood, taken on day 0 of AZD1222 vaccination. The source of these receptors is an adult in good health.

The gene calls are TRBV18 and TRBJ2-1; D remains ambiguous. Germline values: CDR1 KGHSH, CDR2 LQKENI. The CDR3 consists of 13 residues. The V gene lost 3 bases and the J gene lost 9 bases, with 12 bases spanning the gap. The CDR3 nucleotides read TGTGCCAGCTCACCGAAGACCGTCTCTGAGCAGTTCTTC. The encoded protein is CASSPKTVSEQFF.

This chain connects TRBV5-1 to TRBJ1-3; possible D gene TRBD1, 6 bases. V lost 4 bases and J lost 4, with 12 bases in between. The CDR3 covers 14 residues. The V gene's germline CDR1 is SGHRS and CDR2 YFSETQ. DNA for the CDR3: TGCGCCAGCAGCGCACAGGGTCGGGGAAACACCATATATTTT. This sequence encodes CASSAQGRGNTIYF. The full variable domain, its missing parts supplied by reference TRBV5-1 and TRBJ1-3, is KAGVTQTPRYLIKTRGQQVTLSCSPISGHRSVSWYQQTPGQGLQFLFEYFSETQRNKGNFPGRFSGRQFSNSRSEMNVSTLELGDSALYLCASSAQGRGNTIYFGEGSWLTVV.

The chain recombines TRBV6-6 with TRBJ2-7, with D possibly matching TRBD2 (6 bases). This CDR3 is built from 15 residues. Germline lookup yields CDR1 MNHNY and CDR2 SVGAGI (reference sequence). V lost 6 bases and J 5 bases, leaving 20 bases between the germline ends. CDR3 coding DNA: TGTGCCAGCAGACAAGAGCTAGCGCGGAGCCACGAGCAGTACTTC. This sequence encodes CASRQELARSHEQYF.

This chain links TRBV7-8 with TRBJ1-1; possibly TRBD1 for D (5 bases). Trimming removed 5 bases at V and 6 bases at J, with 7 bases between. Germline CDR1 reads SGHVS; CDR2 reads FQNEAQ. The CDR3 is 11 amino acids. The CDR3, as DNA: TGTGCCAGCAGCCTCAGGGCTGAAGCTTTCTTT. Amino acid sequence: CASSLRAEAFF.

This sequence joins TRBV11-2 and TRBJ2-7; 7 nucleotides align to TRBD2. CDR3 length: 14 amino acids. Germline-derived CDR1 and CDR2 are SGHAT and FQNNGV. V gave up 1 base and J gave up 3 bases; unmatched junction bases: 3. The CDR3 is CASSLVRDYYEQYF. CDR3 coding DNA: TGTGCCAGCAGCTTAGTCCGGGACTACTACGAGCAGTACTTC. Drawing the rest from reference TRBV11-2 and TRBJ2-7, the complete variable domain is EAGVAQSPRYKIIEKRQSVAFWCNPISGHATLYWYQQILGQGPKLLIQFQNNGVVDDSQLPKDRFSAERLKGVDSTLKIQPAKLEDSAVYLCASSLVRDYYEQYFGPGTRLTVT.

The chain couples TRBV15 to TRBJ1-3; D ambiguous. This CDR3 is 16 amino acids long. Germline CDR1 LNHNV, CDR2 YYDKDF (reference sequence). With 0 bases removed from V and 0 bases from J, the gap between germline ends came to 9 bases. The CDR3 nucleotides are TGTGCCACCAGCAGAGACGGCAGAACCTCTGGAAACACCATATATTTT. As protein: CATSRDGRTSGNTIYF.

J is TRBJ2-7 and V is TRBV12-3 or TRBV12-4, with D hard to call. This CDR3 comprises 13 residues. Trimming cost V 3 bases and J 4 bases, with 10 bases left between them. CDR3 in DNA: TGTGCCAGCAGTTTGGAGTCGTGGTACGAGCAGTACTTC. Translation: CASSLESWYEQYF.

This sequence joins TRBV28 and TRBJ1-4; D not resolved. Germline CDR1 reads MDHEN; CDR2 reads SYDVKM. The V gene lost 7 bases and the J gene lost 1 base, with 10 bases spanning the gap. The CDR3 has 14 residues. The CDR3 here is CASTTAGTNEKLFF. CDR3 nucleotide sequence: TGTGCCAGCACTACAGCGGGAACTAATGAAAAACTGTTTTTT.

The chain couples TRBV11-3 to TRBJ2-1; D is undetermined. The CDR3 runs to 15 residues. Looked up from germline, CDR1 is SGHNT and CDR2 is YENEEA. The germline V and J ends were trimmed by 0 bases and 4 bases, with 10 bases remaining between them. The CDR3 DNA follows: TGTGCCAGCAGCTTAGATCAGTCAGTATACAATGAGCAGTTCTTC. This sequence encodes CASSLDQSVYNEQFF.

The chain combines TRBV19 with TRBJ2-7; D gene uncertain. Looked up from germline, CDR1 is LNHDA and CDR2 is SQIVND (reference sequence). CDR3 length: 13 residues. The ends were cut back, 5 bases at V and 5 bases at J, with 13 bases in the middle. CDR3 protein: CASSDRGSHEQYF. CDR3 nucleotides: TGTGCCAGTAGTGATCGAGGCAGCCACGAGCAGTACTTC.

The V gene is TRBV5-4, the J gene TRBJ2-5, with D hard to call. The V gene lost 2 bases and the J gene lost 1 base, with 6 bases spanning the gap. Germline V lookup: CDR1 SGHNT, CDR2 YYREEE (reference sequence). The CDR3 has 13 residues. The CDR3: CASSLRTQETQYF. In DNA, the CDR3 is TGTGCCAGCAGCTTACGGACCCAAGAGACCCAGTACTTC.

The chain combines TRBV19 with TRBJ1-5; 10 bases are a match to TRBD1. Trimming cost V 7 bases and J 2 bases; bases outside gene matches: 5. This CDR3 is built from 15 residues. Germline values: CDR1 LNHDA, CDR2 SQIVND (reference sequence). For the CDR3, the DNA is TGTGCCAGTAAGACAGGGGGCCACGGCAATCAGCCCCAGCATTTT. Amino acids: CASKTGGHGNQPQHF.

This rearrangement joins TRBV28 to TRBJ1-1; a weak D match, TRBD1 (5 bases). Germline V lookup: CDR1 MDHEN, CDR2 SYDVKM. Trimming shortened V by 7 bases and J by 7 bases, and 16 bases separated the two germline ends. The CDR3 has 13 residues. This CDR3 reads CASKPRDPREAFF. The DNA for the CDR3 is TGTGCCAGCAAGCCCAGGGATCCCCGTGAAGCTTTCTTT.

This sequence joins TRBV4-3 and TRBJ2-5; a possible D gene is TRBD2 (5 bases). The CDR3 totals 15 residues. V was clipped by 4 bases and J by 6 bases, with 18 bases between them. Germline CDR1 and CDR2: LGHNA and YSLEER. CDR3 protein: CASSRELGPGKTQYF. The DNA of the CDR3 is TGCGCCAGCAGCCGGGAACTGGGTCCCGGGAAGACCCAGTACTTC.

The V gene is TRBV20-1, the J gene TRBJ2-5; D call uncertain. Germline V gives CDR1 DFQATT, CDR2 SNEGSKA (reference sequence). Between the trimmed V and J ends, which lost 3 bases and 5 bases, there was a span of 13 bases. The CDR3 extends over 13 amino acids. The CDR3 spells CSASLVVWETQYF. The CDR3 DNA is TGCAGTGCTAGTCTCGTGGTATGGGAGACCCAGTACTTC.

This chain joins TRBV12-5 and TRBJ1-1; D unresolved. The germline V and J ends were trimmed by 5 bases and 5 bases, with 9 bases remaining between them. The CDR3 loop spans 12 amino acids. Germline CDR1 is LGHNT and CDR2 is FRNRAP. CDR3 sequence reads: CASGTRRTEAFF. In DNA form, the CDR3 reads TGTGCTAGTGGTACCAGGAGGACTGAAGCTTTCTTT. The variable domain in full, completed from reference TRBV12-5 and TRBJ1-1, reads DARVTQTPRHKVTEMGQEVTMRCQPILGHNTVFWYRQTMMQGLELLAYFRNRAPLDDSGMPKDRFSAEMPDATLATLKIQPSEPRDSAVYFCASGTRRTEAFFGQGTRLTVV.

The chain couples TRBV27 to TRBJ1-5, with 7 nucleotides matching TRBD1. Trimming at V came to 6 bases and at J to 0 bases, leaving 5 bases not matched to a gene. CDR1 is MNHEY and CDR2 is SMNVEV in the germline V gene (reference sequence). CDR3 length: 15 amino acids. The CDR3 DNA follows: TGTGCCAGCAGGCTTACAGGGGCTAGCAATCAGCCCCAGCATTTT. Translation: CASRLTGASNQPQHF.

The chain joins TRBV6-5 to TRBJ2-2; D remains ambiguous. Trimming removed 6 bases from V and 6 bases from J, with 11 bases in between. The CDR3 runs to 13 residues. Germline CDR1 is MNHEY and CDR2 is SVGAGI. CDR3 in amino acids: CASRDWGSGELFF. The CDR3 coding sequence is TGTGCCAGCAGAGACTGGGGATCCGGGGAGCTGTTTTTT.

The CDR3 region is CASRGIGNNEKLFF. The CDR3 DNA follows: TGTGCCAGCAGGGGGATTGGCAATAATGAAAAACTGTTTTTT. The chain couples TRBV28 to TRBJ1-4; D is uncertain. CDR3 size: 14 residues. Per germline, CDR1 MDHEN and CDR2 SYDVKM. V dropped 6 bases and J dropped 4 bases, with 12 bases sitting between them. The variable domain in full, completed from reference TRBV28 and TRBJ1-4, reads DVKVTQSSRYLVKRTGEKVFLECVQDMDHENMFWYRQDPGLGLRLIYFSYDVKMKEKGDIPEGYSVSREKKERFSLILESASTNQTSMYLCASRGIGNNEKLFFGSGTQLSVL.

DNA for the CDR3: TGTGCCAGCAGCCAAGCTTCTAAAGGTGACTACAATGAGCAGTTCTTC. Protein: CASSQASKGDYNEQFF. The chain is built from TRBV4-2 and TRBJ2-1; D not certain. The germline V gene encodes CDR1 LGHNA and CDR2 YNFKEQ. The CDR3 is 16 residues long. V lost 1 base and J 3 bases, leaving 13 bases between the germline ends.

V usage is TRBV12-3 or TRBV12-4 and J usage is TRBJ1-1, with 8 nucleotides matching TRBD1. Trimming took 6 bases from V and 11 from J; bases not matched to a gene: 8. The CDR3 contains 12 residues. The CDR3 coding sequence is TGTGCCAGCAGCCGCGACAGGGGCGAGGCTTTCTTT. Protein: CASSRDRGEAFF.

The V gene is TRBV29-1, the J gene TRBJ2-3, with a weak D call TRBD1 (6 bases). CDR3 length: 12 amino acids. From germline, CDR1 is SQVTM and CDR2 ANQGSEA. The ends were cut back, 3 bases at V and 4 bases at J, with 8 bases in the middle. CDR3 loop: CSVDTGPDTQYF. In DNA form, the CDR3 reads TGCAGCGTTGACACAGGGCCAGATACGCAGTATTTT.

The J gene is TRBJ1-4, the V gene TRBV5-4, with D perhaps matching TRBD1 (6 bases). Germline V gives CDR1 SGHNT, CDR2 YYREEE (reference sequence). The CDR3 is 17 amino acids. V was pared by 0 bases and J by 8 bases, with 20 bases between. The CDR3 sequence: CASSLGPTGGFGEKLFF. CDR3 coding DNA: TGTGCCAGCAGCTTGGGACCCACTGGGGGCTTCGGCGAAAAACTGTTTTTT.

The V call is TRBV7-3, the J call TRBJ2-1; the match to TRBD2 covers 7 bases. With V trimmed by 5 bases and J by 7 bases, 8 bases remained unmatched. The CDR3 sequence is 14 residues long. CDR1 is SGHTA, CDR2 FQGTGA, per germline. Here the CDR3 DNA reads TGTGCCAGCAGCGCTTGGGGAGGGCCTAATGAGCAGTTCTTC. It specifies CASSAWGGPNEQFF.

This sequence joins TRBV24-1 and TRBJ1-5, with 10 bases that match TRBD1. This CDR3 is built from 16 residues. From germline, CDR1 is KGHDR and CDR2 SFDVKD. The ends lost 3 bases at V and 7 bases at J; junction bases unmatched: 8. The CDR3 loop reads CATSDGGQGLLQPQHF. CDR3 DNA: TGTGCCACCAGTGATGGGGGACAGGGGCTTTTGCAGCCCCAGCATTTT.

The chain carries TRBV30 and TRBJ1-1; 9 nucleotides line up with TRBD1. V lost 2 bases, J lost 5 bases, and 6 bases stayed unmatched. CDR3 length: 14 amino acids. Germline CDR1 is GTSNPN and CDR2 is SVGIG (reference sequence). CDR3 in DNA: TGTGCCTGGAGTACGACAGGGGGGTATACTGAAGCTTTCTTT. Translation gives CAWSTTGGYTEAFF.

This rearrangement joins TRBV2 to TRBJ1-2; D is possibly TRBD1 (6 bases). V dropped 1 base and J dropped 5 bases, with 8 bases sitting between them. This CDR3 is 13 amino acids long. In germline, CDR1 is SNHLY, CDR2 FYNNEI. The CDR3 bases are TGTGCCAGCAGTGAAGGGACAGTTTATGGCTACACCTTC. It encodes CASSEGTVYGYTF.

V is TRBV2 and J is TRBJ1-3; D is ambiguous. V was cut by 4 bases and J by 2 bases, with 18 bases left in between. This CDR3 contains 17 residues. Germline-derived CDR1 and CDR2 are SNHLY and FYNNEI. The DNA for the CDR3 is TGTGCCAGCAGTGGGAGCAGGACCCCTACCCCTGGAAACACCATATATTTT. The encoded protein is CASSGSRTPTPGNTIYF.

The chain couples TRBV27 to TRBJ2-1; no clear D. The CDR3 contains 13 residues. Deletions cut 3 bases from V and 10 bases from J, with 13 bases between. Germline values: CDR1 MNHEY, CDR2 SMNVEV (reference sequence). The CDR3 DNA is TGTGCCAGCAGTTTTACCCCGGCGGACGAGCAGTTCTTC. This codes for CASSFTPADEQFF.

The chain links TRBV7-6 to TRBJ2-7; 7 bases map to TRBD2. The germline CDR1 and CDR2 sequences are SGHVS and FNYEAQ. J gave up 6 bases and V 1 base, and 9 bases lay outside the gene matches. The CDR3 loop spans 15 amino acids. The CDR3 sequence: CASSLGVGGPLEQYF. Here the CDR3 DNA reads TGTGCCAGCAGCTTAGGGGTGGGAGGGCCTCTCGAGCAGTACTTC. The full variable domain, its missing parts supplied by reference TRBV7-6 and TRBJ2-7, is GAGVSQSPRYKVTKRGQDVALRCDPISGHVSLYWYRQALGQGPEFLTYFNYEAQQDKSGLPNDRFSAERPEGSISTLTIQRTEQRDSAMYRCASSLGVGGPLEQYFGPGTRLTVT.